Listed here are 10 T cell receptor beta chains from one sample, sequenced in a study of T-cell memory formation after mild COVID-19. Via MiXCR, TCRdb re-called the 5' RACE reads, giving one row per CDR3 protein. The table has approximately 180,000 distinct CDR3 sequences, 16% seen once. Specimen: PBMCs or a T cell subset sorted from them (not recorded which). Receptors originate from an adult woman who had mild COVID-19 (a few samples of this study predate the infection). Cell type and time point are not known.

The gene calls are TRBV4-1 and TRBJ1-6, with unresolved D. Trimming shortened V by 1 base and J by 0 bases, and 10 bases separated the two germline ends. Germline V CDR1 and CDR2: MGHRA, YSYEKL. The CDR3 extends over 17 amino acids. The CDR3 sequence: CASSQGQSSSYNSPLHF. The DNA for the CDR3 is TGCGCCAGCAGCCAAGGGCAGTCAAGCTCCTATAATTCACCCCTCCACTTT.

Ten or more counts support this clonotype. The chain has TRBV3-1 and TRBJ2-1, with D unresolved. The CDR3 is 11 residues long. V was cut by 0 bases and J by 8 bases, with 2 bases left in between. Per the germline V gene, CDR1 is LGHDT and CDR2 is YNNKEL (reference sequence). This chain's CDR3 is CASSQEHEQFF. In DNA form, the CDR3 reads TGTGCCAGCAGCCAAGAACATGAGCAGTTCTTC.

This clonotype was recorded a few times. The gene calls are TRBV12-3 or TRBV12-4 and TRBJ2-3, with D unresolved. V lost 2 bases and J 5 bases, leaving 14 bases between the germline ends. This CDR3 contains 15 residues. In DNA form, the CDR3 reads TGTGCCAGCAGTTTATCCGGTTTAGCTATAGATACGCAGTATTTT. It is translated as CASSLSGLAIDTQYF.

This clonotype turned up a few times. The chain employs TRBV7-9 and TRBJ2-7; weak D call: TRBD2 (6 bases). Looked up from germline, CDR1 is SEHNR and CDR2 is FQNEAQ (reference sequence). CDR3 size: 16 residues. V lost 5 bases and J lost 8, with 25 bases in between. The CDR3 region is CASSARPGTPSFKQYF. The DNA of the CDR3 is TGTGCCAGCAGCGCGCGGCCAGGGACTCCCAGTTTTAAGCAGTACTTC.

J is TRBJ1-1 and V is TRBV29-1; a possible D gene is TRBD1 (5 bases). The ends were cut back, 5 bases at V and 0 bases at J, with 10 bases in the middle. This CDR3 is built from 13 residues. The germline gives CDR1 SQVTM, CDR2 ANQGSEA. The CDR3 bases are TGCAGCGTTAAAGGGACGGTGAACACTGAAGCTTTCTTT. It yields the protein CSVKGTVNTEAFF.

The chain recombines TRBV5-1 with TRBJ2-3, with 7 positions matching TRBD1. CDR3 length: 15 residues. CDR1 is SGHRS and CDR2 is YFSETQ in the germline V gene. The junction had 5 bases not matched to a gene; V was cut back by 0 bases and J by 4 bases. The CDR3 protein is CASSLAQGEADTQYF. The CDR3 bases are TGCGCCAGCAGCTTGGCGCAGGGGGAAGCAGATACGCAGTATTTT.

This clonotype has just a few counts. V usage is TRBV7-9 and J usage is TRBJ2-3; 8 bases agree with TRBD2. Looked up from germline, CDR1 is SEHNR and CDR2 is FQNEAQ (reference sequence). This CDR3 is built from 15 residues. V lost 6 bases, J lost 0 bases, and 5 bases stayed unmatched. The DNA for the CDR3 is TGTGCCAGCAGGCCCCCTAGCGGGAGCACAGATACGCAGTATTTT. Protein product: CASRPPSGSTDTQYF. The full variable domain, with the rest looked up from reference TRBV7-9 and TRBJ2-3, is DTGVSQNPRHKITKRGQNVTFRCDPISEHNRLYWYRQTLGQGPEFLTYFQNEAQLEKSRLLSDRFSAERPKGSFSTLEIQRTEQGDSAMYLCASRPPSGSTDTQYFGPGTRLTVL.

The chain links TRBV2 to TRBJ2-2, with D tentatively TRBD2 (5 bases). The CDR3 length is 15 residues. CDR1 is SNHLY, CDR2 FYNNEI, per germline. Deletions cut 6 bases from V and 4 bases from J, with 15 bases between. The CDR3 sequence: CASRAKAVGTGELFF. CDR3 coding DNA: TGTGCCAGCAGGGCAAAAGCGGTTGGCACCGGGGAGCTGTTTTTT.

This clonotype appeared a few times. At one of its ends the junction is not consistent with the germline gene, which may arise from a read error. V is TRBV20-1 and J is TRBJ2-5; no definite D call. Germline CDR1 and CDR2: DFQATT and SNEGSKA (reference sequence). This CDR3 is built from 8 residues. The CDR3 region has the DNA TGCAGTGCTAGCTCCGGCAGATTC. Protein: CSASSGRF.

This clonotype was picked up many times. For the CDR3, the DNA is TGTGCCAGCAGCCCCAACAGGGGTGGTTCCTACAATGAGCAGTTCTTC. Residues: CASSPNRGGSYNEQFF. The genes are TRBV7-9 and TRBJ2-1, with 7 positions matching TRBD1. The CDR3 is 16 amino acids. J lost 1 base, V lost 5 bases, and 8 bases had no gene match. Germline values: CDR1 SEHNR, CDR2 FQNEAQ (reference sequence).